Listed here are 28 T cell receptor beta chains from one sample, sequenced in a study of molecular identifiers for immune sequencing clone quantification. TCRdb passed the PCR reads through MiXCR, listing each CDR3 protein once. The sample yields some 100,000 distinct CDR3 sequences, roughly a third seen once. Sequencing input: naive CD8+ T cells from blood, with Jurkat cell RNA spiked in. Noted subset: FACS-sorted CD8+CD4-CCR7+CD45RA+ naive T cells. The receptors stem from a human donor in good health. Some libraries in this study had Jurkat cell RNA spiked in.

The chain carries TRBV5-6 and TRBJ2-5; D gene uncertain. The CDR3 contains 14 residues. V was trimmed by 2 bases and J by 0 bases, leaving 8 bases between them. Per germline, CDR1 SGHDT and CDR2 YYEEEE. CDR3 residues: CASSFLDYQETQYF. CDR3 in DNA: TGTGCCAGCAGCTTTTTAGATTACCAAGAGACCCAGTACTTC.

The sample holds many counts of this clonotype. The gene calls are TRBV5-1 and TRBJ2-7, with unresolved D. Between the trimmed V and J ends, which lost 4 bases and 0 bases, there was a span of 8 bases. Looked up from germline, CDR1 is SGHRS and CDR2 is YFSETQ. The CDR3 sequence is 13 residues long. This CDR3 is CASSLTTSYEQYF. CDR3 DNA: TGCGCCAGCAGCCTAACCACCTCCTACGAGCAGTACTTC.

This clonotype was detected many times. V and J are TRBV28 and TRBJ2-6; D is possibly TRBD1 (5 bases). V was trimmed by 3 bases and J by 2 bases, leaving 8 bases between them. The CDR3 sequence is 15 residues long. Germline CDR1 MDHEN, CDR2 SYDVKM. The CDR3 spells CASSFRVPGANVLTF. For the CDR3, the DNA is TGTGCCAGCAGTTTCAGGGTCCCTGGGGCCAACGTCCTGACTTTC.

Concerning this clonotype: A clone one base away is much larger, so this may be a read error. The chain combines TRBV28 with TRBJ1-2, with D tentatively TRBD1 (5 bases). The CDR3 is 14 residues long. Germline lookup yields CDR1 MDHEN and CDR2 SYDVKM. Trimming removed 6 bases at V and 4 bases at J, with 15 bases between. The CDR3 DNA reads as TGTGCCAGCAGGCGCCGGGACGGCATCTATGGCTACACCTTC. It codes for CASRRRDGIYGYTF.

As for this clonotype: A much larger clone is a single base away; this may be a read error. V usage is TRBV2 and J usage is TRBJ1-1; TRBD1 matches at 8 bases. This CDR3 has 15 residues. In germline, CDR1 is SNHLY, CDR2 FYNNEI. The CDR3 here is CASSEAGRGPAEAIF. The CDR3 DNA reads TGTGCCAGCAGTGAAGCGGGCAGGGGGCCGGCTGAAGCTATCTTT.

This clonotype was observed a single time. CDR3 nucleotides: TGTGCCAGTAGTATTGGCCAGGGTGGCTACACCTTC. Amino acid sequence: CASSIGQGGYTF. V gene TRBV19 combines with J gene TRBJ1-2; weak D call: TRBD1 (5 bases). The CDR3 consists of 12 residues. CDR1 and CDR2 from the germline V gene are LNHDA and SQIVND (reference sequence). Trimming stripped 3 bases from V and 7 bases from J, with 9 bases between.

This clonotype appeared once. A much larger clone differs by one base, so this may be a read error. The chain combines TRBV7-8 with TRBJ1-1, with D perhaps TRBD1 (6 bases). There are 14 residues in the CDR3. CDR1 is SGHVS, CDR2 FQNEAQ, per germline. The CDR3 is CAGSLAGANTEAFF. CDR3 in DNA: TGTGCCGGCAGCTTAGCGGGGGCGAACACTGAAGCTTTCTTT.

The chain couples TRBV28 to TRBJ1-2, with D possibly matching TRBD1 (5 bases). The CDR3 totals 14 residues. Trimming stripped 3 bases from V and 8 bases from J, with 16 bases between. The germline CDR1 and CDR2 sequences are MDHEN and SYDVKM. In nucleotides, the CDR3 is TGTGCCAGCAGTTTCCCGGGACGGGGGTACGGCTACACCTTC. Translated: CASSFPGRGYGYTF.

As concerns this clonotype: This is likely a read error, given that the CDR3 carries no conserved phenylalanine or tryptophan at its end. CDR3 loop: CASSQELSWQTRGYTL. As DNA, the CDR3 is TGTGCCAGCAGCCAAGAGCTCTCCTGGCAAACTCGAGGCTACACCCTC. The gene calls are TRBV3-1 and TRBJ1-2; no firm D call. This CDR3 contains 16 residues. The V end was cut by 0 bases, the J end by 8 bases, with 19 bases between. Germline V gene lookup returns CDR1 LGHDT and CDR2 YNNKEL (reference sequence).

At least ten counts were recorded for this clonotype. The CDR3 nucleotides read TGTGCCAGCAGCCCCACTAGCTCCTACGAGCAGTACTTC. Amino acid sequence: CASSPTSSYEQYF. This chain connects TRBV7-9 to TRBJ2-7, with D perhaps matching TRBD2 (5 bases). This CDR3 contains 13 residues. V lost 5 bases and J lost 0, with 8 bases in between. Germline CDR1 reads SEHNR; CDR2 reads FQNEAQ (reference sequence).

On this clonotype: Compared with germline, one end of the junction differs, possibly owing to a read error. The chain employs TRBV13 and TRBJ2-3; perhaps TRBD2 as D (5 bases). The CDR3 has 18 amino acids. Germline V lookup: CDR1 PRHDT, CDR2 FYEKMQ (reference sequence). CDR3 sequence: CASSSVSGSAASTDPQYF. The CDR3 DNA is TGTGCCAGCAGCTCCGTGAGTGGGAGCGCCGCTAGCACAGATCCGCAGTATTTT.

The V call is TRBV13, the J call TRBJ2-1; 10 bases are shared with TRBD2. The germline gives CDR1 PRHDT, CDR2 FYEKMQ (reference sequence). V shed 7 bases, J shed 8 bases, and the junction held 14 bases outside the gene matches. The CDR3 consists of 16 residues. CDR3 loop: CASNGVAGGPGHEQFF. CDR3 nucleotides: TGTGCCAGCAATGGGGTAGCGGGAGGCCCGGGACATGAGCAGTTCTTC.

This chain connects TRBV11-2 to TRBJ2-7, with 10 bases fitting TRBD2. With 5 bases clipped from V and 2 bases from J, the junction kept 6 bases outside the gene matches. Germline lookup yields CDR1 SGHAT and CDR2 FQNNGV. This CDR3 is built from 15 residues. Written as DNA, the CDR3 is TGTGCCAGCAGCCTTGGAGCGGGAGGGGCCTACGAGCAGTACTTC. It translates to CASSLGAGGAYEQYF.

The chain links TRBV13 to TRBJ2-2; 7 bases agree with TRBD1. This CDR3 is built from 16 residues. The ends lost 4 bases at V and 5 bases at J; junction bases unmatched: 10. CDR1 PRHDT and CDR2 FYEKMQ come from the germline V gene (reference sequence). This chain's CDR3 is CASSWNGQADTGELFF. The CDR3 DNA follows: TGTGCCAGCAGCTGGAACGGACAGGCGGATACCGGGGAGCTGTTTTTT.

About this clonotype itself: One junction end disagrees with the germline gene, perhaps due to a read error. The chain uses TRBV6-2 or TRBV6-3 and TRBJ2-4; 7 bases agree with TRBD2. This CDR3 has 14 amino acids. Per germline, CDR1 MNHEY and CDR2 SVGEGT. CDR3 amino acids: CDSVPGAGVNIQYF. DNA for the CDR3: TGTGACAGCGTCCCCGGCGCGGGAGTGAACATTCAGTACTTC.

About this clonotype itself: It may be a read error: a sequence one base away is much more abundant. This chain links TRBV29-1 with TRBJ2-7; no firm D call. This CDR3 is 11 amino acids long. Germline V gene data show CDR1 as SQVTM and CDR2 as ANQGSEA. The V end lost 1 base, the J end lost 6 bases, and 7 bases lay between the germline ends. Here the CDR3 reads CSVEGNFEQYF. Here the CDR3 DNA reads TGCAGCGTTGAAGGGAACTTCGAGCAGTACTTC.

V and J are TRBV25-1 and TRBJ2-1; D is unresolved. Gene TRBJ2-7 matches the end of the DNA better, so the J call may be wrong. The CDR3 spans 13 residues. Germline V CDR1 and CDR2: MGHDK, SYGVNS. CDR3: CASSPPIRDEQYF. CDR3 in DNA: TGTGCCAGCAGTCCCCCCATCAGAGATGAGCAGTACTTC.

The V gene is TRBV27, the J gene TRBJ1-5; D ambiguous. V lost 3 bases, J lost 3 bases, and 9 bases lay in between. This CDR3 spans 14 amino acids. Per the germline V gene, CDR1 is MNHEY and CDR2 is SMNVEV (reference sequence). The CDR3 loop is CASSFRGFNQPQHF. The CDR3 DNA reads TGTGCCAGCAGTTTCCGGGGATTCAATCAGCCCCAGCATTTT.

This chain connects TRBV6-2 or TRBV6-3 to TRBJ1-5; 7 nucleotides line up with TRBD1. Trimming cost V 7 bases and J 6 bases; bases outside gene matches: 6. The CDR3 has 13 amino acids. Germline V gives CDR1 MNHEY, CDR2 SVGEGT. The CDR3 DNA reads TGTGCCAGCACTGACAGGGAGGGTCAGCCCCAGCATTTT. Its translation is CASTDREGQPQHF.

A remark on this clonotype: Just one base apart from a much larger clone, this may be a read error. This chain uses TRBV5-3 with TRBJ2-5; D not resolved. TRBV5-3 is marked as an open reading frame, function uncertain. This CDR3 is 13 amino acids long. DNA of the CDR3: TGTGCCAGCAGCTTGCCTATCAAGAGGACCCAGTACTTC. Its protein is CASSLPIKRTQYF.

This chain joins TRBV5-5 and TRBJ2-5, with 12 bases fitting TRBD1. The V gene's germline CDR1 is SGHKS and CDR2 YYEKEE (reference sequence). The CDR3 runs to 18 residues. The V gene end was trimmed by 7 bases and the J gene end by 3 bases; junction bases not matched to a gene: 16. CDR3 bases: TGTGCCAGCTGCTCCACGGGACAGGGGGCGCGTTGGGAAGAGACCCAGTACTTC. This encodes CASCSTGQGARWEETQYF.

DNA of the CDR3: TGTGCCAGCAGTGGGTTGCACAGGGACCAGCCCCAGCATTTT. This sequence encodes CASSGLHRDQPQHF. The chain uses TRBV25-1 and TRBJ1-5, with D tentatively TRBD1 (6 bases). Germline CDR1 reads MGHDK; CDR2 reads SYGVNS. Trimming took off 4 bases at V and 7 bases at J, with 14 bases between the two ends. The CDR3 consists of 14 residues.

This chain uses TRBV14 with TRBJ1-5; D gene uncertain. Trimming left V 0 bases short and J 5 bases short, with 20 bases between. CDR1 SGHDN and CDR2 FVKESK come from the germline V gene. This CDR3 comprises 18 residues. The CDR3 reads CASSQDPRVKDGDQPQHF. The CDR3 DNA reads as TGTGCCAGCAGCCAAGACCCCCGCGTTAAGGACGGCGATCAGCCCCAGCATTTT.

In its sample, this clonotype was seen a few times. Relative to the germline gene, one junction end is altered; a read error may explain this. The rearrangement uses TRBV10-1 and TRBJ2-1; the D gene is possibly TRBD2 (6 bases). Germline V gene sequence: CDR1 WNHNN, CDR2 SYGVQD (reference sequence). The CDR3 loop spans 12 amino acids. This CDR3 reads CASSDPAGWRVF. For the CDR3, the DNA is TGCGCCAGCAGTGATCCGGCGGGATGGAGGGTCTTC.

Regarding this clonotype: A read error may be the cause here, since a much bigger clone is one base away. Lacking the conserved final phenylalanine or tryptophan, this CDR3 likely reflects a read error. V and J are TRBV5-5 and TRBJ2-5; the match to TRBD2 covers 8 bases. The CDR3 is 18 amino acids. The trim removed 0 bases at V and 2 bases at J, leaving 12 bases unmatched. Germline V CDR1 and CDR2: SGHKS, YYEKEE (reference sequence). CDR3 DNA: TGTGCCAGCAGCTTGGCCGAAACTTCAATAGCGGGACAAGAGACCCAGTACCTC. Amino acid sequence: CASSLAETSIAGQETQYL.

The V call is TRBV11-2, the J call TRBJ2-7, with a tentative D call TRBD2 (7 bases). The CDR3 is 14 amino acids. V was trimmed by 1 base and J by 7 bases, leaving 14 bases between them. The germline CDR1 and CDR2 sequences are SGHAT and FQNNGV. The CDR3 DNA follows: TGTGCCAGCAGCTTAGCTGCGGGGGCGCAGGAGCAGTACTTC. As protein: CASSLAAGAQEQYF.

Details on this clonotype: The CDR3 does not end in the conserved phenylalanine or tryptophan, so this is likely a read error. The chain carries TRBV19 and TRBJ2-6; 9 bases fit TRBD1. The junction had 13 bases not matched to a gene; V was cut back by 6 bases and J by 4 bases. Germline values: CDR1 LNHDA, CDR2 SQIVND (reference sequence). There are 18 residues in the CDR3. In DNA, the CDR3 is TGTGCCAGTAGATTTCCGGGACAGGGTGTACCGGGGGCCAACGTCCTGACTATC. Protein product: CASRFPGQGVPGANVLTI.

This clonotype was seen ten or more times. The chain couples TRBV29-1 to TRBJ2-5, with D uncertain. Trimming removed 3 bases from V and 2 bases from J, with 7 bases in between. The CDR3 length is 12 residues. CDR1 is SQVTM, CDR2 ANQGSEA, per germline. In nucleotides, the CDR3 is TGCAGCGTTGAGTCAGGACAAGAGACCCAGTACTTC. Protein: CSVESGQETQYF.